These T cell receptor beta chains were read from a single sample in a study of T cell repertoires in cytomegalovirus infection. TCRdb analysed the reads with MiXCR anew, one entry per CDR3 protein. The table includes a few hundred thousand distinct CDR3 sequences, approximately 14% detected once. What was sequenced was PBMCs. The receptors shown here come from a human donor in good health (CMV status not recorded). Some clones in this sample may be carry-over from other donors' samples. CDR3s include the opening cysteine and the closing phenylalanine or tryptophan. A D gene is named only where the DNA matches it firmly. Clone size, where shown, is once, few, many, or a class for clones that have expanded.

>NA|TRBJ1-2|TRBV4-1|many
TGCGCCAGCAGCCAGGGCCTCGGTGGCTACACCTTC
CASSQGLGGYTF
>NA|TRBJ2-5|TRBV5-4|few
TGTGCCAGCAGCTTGGTACAGGGTCAAGAGACCCAGTACTTC
CASSLVQGQETQYF
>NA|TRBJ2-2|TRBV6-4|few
TGTGCCAGCAGTGACTCGGCTAGATCTGGAACCGGGGAGCTGTTTTTT
CASSDSARSGTGELFF
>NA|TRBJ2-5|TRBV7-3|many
TGTGCCAGCAGCCGTGCACTAGGTCTGGAGACCCAGTACTTC
CASSRALGLETQYF
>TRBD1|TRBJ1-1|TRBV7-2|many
TGTGCCAGCAGCCGAAACCACAGGGGATGGTCGGACACTGAAGCTTTCTTT
CASSRNHRGWSDTEAFF
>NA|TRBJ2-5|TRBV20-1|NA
TGCAGTGCTACTACTCAGTTCGGGTCAGAAGAGACCCAGTACTTC
CSATTQFGSEETQYF
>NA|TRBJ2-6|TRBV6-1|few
TGTGCCAGCAGTGAAGTGAGGTCTGGGGCCAACGTCCTGACTTTC
CASSEVRSGANVLTF
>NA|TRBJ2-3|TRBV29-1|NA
TGCAGCCCGTTTTACTCGAACACAGATACGCAGTATTTT
CSPFYSNTDTQYF
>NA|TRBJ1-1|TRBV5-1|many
TGCGCCAGCAGCTTGGGACTCCGGGGTACTGAAGCTTTCTTT
CASSLGLRGTEAFF
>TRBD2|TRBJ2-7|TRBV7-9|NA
TGTGCCAGCAGCCAGTGGCGGGGGGATGTCTCCTACGAGCAGTACTTC
CASSQWRGDVSYEQYF
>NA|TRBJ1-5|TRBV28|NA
TGTGCCAGCCAGCCGGTGGACAGAAGCAATCAGCCCCAGCATTTT
CASQPVDRSNQPQHF
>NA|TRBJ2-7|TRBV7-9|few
TGTGCCAGCAGCTTGACCTCGGGACAAACCTACGAGCAGTACTTC
CASSLTSGQTYEQYF
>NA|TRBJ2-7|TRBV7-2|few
TGTGCCAGCAGCTTAGATGAGGGCTCCTACGAGCAGTACTTC
CASSLDEGSYEQYF
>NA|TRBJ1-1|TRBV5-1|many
TGCGCCAGCAGCCCCCGGGTCCGAGCTGAAGCTTTCTTT
CASSPRVRAEAFF
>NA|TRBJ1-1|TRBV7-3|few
TGTGCCAGCAGCATGACAGTTGGGAACACTGAAGCTTTCTTT
CASSMTVGNTEAFF
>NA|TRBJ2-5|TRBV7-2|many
TGTGCCAGCAGCTTAGGTCAGAAAGAGACCCAGTACTTC
CASSLGQKETQYF
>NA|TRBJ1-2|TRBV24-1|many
TGTGCCACCAGTGTCAGGGGAGGTTTCAACTATGGCTACACCTTC
CATSVRGGFNYGYTF
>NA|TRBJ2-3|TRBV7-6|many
TGTGCCAGCAGCTTAGGCACCGAAGATACGCAGTATTTT
CASSLGTEDTQYF
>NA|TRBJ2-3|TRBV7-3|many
TGTGCCAGCAGCCCCCTGACAGGGAGGGCAGATACGCAGTATTTT
CASSPLTGRADTQYF
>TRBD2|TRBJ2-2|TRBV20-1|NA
TGCAGTGCTAGTGGAGTAGCGGGGGGGACCGGGGAGCTGTTTTTT
CSASGVAGGTGELFF
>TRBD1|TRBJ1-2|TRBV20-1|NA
TGCAGTGCTAGAGCAATCGACAGGGTCCGCGACTATGGCTACACCTTC
CSARAIDRVRDYGYTF
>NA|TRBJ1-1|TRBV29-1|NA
TGCAGCGTGCTGGGCCGACAGAACACTGAAGCTTTCTTT
CSVLGRQNTEAFF